These 22 T cell receptor beta chains were all obtained from the same sample, sequenced in a study of cytomegalovirus exposure and HLA in healthy donors. 60 Vbeta and 13 Jbeta primers were used in PCR. TCRdb's copy holds only in-frame clones and misses some; the assay was immunoSEQ multiplex PCR. The table shows 150,000 to 200,000 clones, with about 80% occurring only once. The sample was PBMCs. Receptors originate from a woman aged 45-65 years in good health and CMV-seronegative.

This clone was seen a few times. Mismatch with germline at one junction end may stem from a read error. In nucleotides, the CDR3 is TGTGTCAGCCGGGGAAATTCGGGCGAGCAGTACTTC. Translation gives CVSRGNSGEQYF. This chain links TRBV5-6 with TRBJ2-7; maybe TRBD2 (5 bases). In germline, CDR1 is SGHDT, CDR2 YYEEEE. CDR3 length: 12 amino acids.

V is TRBV28 and J is TRBJ2-7; 10 bases fit TRBD1. Germline V gene sequence: CDR1 MDHEN, CDR2 SYDVKM. The CDR3 spans 16 residues. V trimming: 3 bases; J trimming: 3 bases; junction bases outside the gene matches: 8. The CDR3 sequence: CASSFLGGTGDYEQYF. Written as DNA, the CDR3 is TGTGCCAGCAGTTTTCTCGGCGGGACAGGGGACTACGAGCAGTACTTC.

The chain is built from TRBV5-5 and TRBJ2-2; 12 bases are shared with TRBD2. CDR3 length equals 17 residues. Germline loops: CDR1 SGHKS, CDR2 YYEKEE (reference sequence). After removal of 3 bases from V and 0 bases from J, the junction contained 3 bases not matched to a gene. CDR3 residues: CASSSRTSGTNTGELFF. CDR3 sequence (DNA): TGTGCCAGCAGCTCAAGGACTAGCGGGACGAACACCGGGGAGCTGTTTTTT.

The V call is TRBV25-1, the J call TRBJ2-6; D is unresolved. The germline gives CDR1 MGHDK, CDR2 SYGVNS. The CDR3 has 15 residues. Trimming stripped 1 base from V and 0 bases from J, with 4 bases between. CDR3 in DNA: TGTGCCAGCAGTGAATGGCTCTCTGGGGCCAACGTCCTGACTTTC. Amino acid sequence: CASSEWLSGANVLTF.

This chain links TRBV7-8 with TRBJ1-5; 7 bases align to TRBD1. Trimming cost V 5 bases and J 2 bases; bases outside gene matches: 6. There are 15 residues in the CDR3. The germline gives CDR1 SGHVS, CDR2 FQNEAQ. CDR3 amino acids: CASSGDRVGNQPQHF. DNA of the CDR3: TGTGCCAGCAGCGGAGACAGGGTTGGCAATCAGCCCCAGCATTTT.

This chain connects TRBV30 to TRBJ2-3, with D uncertain. CDR3 size: 12 residues. CDR1 is GTSNPN, CDR2 SVGIG, per germline (reference sequence). V was cut by 2 bases and J by 1 base, with 4 bases left in between. This CDR3 is CAWSTGTDTQYF. The CDR3 DNA follows: TGTGCCTGGAGTACGGGCACAGATACGCAGTATTTT.

The V call is TRBV19, the J call TRBJ2-2; the match to TRBD1 covers 8 bases. CDR1 LNHDA and CDR2 SQIVND come from the germline V gene (reference sequence). Germline trimming cut 4 bases from V and 14 bases from J; bases unmatched to any gene: 3. The CDR3 runs 11 residues. Here the CDR3 reads CASSRTGNLFF. The CDR3 DNA follows: TGTGCCAGTAGTAGGACAGGGAACCTGTTTTTT.

This chain joins TRBV7-8 and TRBJ1-1; a weak D match, TRBD1 (5 bases). The CDR3 is 16 amino acids. Germline V gene data show CDR1 as SGHVS and CDR2 as FQNEAQ. Trimming left V 0 bases short and J 4 bases short, with 15 bases between. The CDR3 loop is CASSLAVAGLATEAFF. The DNA of the CDR3 is TGTGCCAGCAGCTTAGCGGTAGCAGGGTTGGCCACTGAAGCTTTCTTT.

This clone was seen a single time. The V call is TRBV5-1, the J call TRBJ2-1, with TRBD1 identical over 10 bases. CDR1 is SGHRS and CDR2 is YFSETQ in the germline V gene. The CDR3 is 16 amino acids. V lost 3 bases and J lost 3; bases outside the gene matches: 6. CDR3 bases: TGCGCCAGCAGCTCTGGCCGGGACAGGGGCTACAATGAGCAGTTCTTC. Protein product: CASSSGRDRGYNEQFF.

This rearrangement joins TRBV6-1 to TRBJ2-2; TRBD1 agrees at 9 bases. The CDR3 is 15 residues long. From germline, CDR1 is MNHNS and CDR2 SASEGT. After removal of 6 bases from V and 4 bases from J, the junction contained 6 bases not matched to a gene. As DNA, the CDR3 is TGTGCCAGCAGCCCCGGGACAGGGACCACCGGGGAGCTGTTTTTT. This sequence encodes CASSPGTGTTGELFF.

J is TRBJ2-4 and V is TRBV4-2; a possible D gene is TRBD2 (7 bases). This CDR3 region has 17 residues. Germline CDR1 is LGHNA and CDR2 is YNFKEQ. Trimming cost V 0 bases and J 7 bases, with 19 bases left between them. The CDR3, as DNA: TGTGCCAGCAGCCAAGAGGGGGGGGCAGGGGTATCGAACATTCAGTACTTC. Translating it yields CASSQEGGAGVSNIQYF.

Worth noting for this clone: Within the sample, other DNA sequences also encode this same CDR3. This CDR3 is CASSLGLAAQETQYF. The DNA for the CDR3 is TGTGCCAGCAGCTTAGGCCTAGCGGCACAAGAGACCCAGTACTTC. The rearrangement links TRBV13 to TRBJ2-5; 7 positions agree with TRBD2. CDR1 and CDR2 (germline): PRHDT, FYEKMQ (reference sequence). The CDR3 contains 15 residues. The V gene end was trimmed by 0 bases and the J gene end by 2 bases; junction bases not matched to a gene: 3. Together with reference TRBV13 and TRBJ2-5, the CDR3 gives the full variable domain: AAGVIQSPRHLIKEKRETATLKCYPIPRHDTVYWYQQGPGQDPQFLISFYEKMQSDKGSIPDRFSAQQFSDYHSELNMSSLELGDSALYFCASSLGLAAQETQYFGPGTRLLVL.

V is TRBV12-5 and J is TRBJ2-5; 8 bases align to TRBD2. The ends lost 5 bases at V and 1 base at J; junction bases unmatched: 12. The CDR3 length is 17 residues. Germline V gives CDR1 LGHNT, CDR2 FRNRAP. The CDR3 spells CASGPGGVAGTQETQYF. CDR3 nucleotide sequence: TGTGCTAGTGGTCCAGGCGGGGTAGCGGGAACCCAAGAGACCCAGTACTTC.

The CDR3 here is CASSTSGQSPDTQYF. In DNA, the CDR3 is TGCGCCAGCAGCACTAGCGGGCAAAGCCCAGATACGCAGTATTTT. The genes are TRBV5-1 and TRBJ2-3; 9 bases are a match to TRBD2. J was trimmed by 4 bases and V by 4 bases; bases with no gene match: 7. There are 15 residues in the CDR3. Germline V gene lookup returns CDR1 SGHRS and CDR2 YFSETQ. The full variable domain, in which reference TRBV5-1 and TRBJ2-3 provide the parts outside the CDR3, is KAGVTQTPRYLIKTRGQQVTLSCSPISGHRSVSWYQQTPGQGLQFLFEYFSETQRNKGNFPGRFSGRQFSNSRSEMNVSTLELGDSALYLCASSTSGQSPDTQYFGPGTRLTVL.

The chain uses TRBV19 and TRBJ1-2; D is ambiguous. The CDR3 consists of 12 residues. Per germline, CDR1 LNHDA and CDR2 SQIVND (reference sequence). Between the trimmed V and J ends, which lost 0 bases and 13 bases, there was a span of 12 bases. CDR3 DNA: TGTGCCAGTAGTATAGATGCCCGGAGGCGCACCTTC. This sequence encodes CASSIDARRRTF.

On this clone itself: Sequence at one end of the junction differs from germline and may be a read error. This chain uses TRBV7-8 with TRBJ2-3, with 7 nucleotides matching TRBD2. Germline CDR1 and CDR2: SGHVS and FQNEAQ. CDR3 size: 18 residues. The CDR3 is CASSVAAKRDVFSDTQYF. The CDR3 DNA sequence: TGTGCCAGCAGCGTAGCCGCCAAGCGGGATGTGTTTTCAGATACGCAGTATTTT.

The chain joins TRBV9 to TRBJ1-3, with D perhaps TRBD1 (5 bases). CDR1 SGDLS and CDR2 YYNGEE come from the germline V gene. V gave up 0 bases and J gave up 3 bases, with 13 bases separating them. CDR3 length equals 16 residues. For the CDR3, the DNA is TGTGCCAGCAGCGTAGAGTTAAGGGGAGGTGGAAACACCATATATTTT. It encodes CASSVELRGGGNTIYF.

As concerns this clone: An end of the junction differs from the germline gene, which may be a read error. The same CDR3 is also encoded by other DNA sequences in this sample. The genes are TRBV19 and TRBJ1-6, with D perhaps TRBD1 (5 bases). The V gene's germline CDR1 is LNHDA and CDR2 SQIVND (reference sequence). The CDR3 extends over 17 amino acids. CDR3 sequence: CASSDSQGSSYNSPLHF. CDR3 DNA sequence: TGTGCCAGTAGTGATTCCCAGGGAAGCTCCTATAATTCCCCCCTCCACTTT.

The gene calls are TRBV9 and TRBJ2-7, with no clear D. Looked up from germline, CDR1 is SGDLS and CDR2 is YYNGEE. The V end lost 0 bases, the J end lost 0 bases, and 10 bases lay between the germline ends. The CDR3 covers 15 residues. Written as DNA, the CDR3 is TGTGCCAGCAGCGTAGGTCCAGAATCCTCCTACGAGCAGTACTTC. This translates into CASSVGPESSYEQYF.

This chain uses TRBV7-6 with TRBJ2-5; TRBD1 matches 8 bases. CDR1 is SGHVS, CDR2 FNYEAQ, per germline. The V and J ends lost 1 base and 6 bases, in that order; junction bases with no gene match: 16. The length of the CDR3 is 18 residues. The CDR3 DNA reads TGTGCCAGCAGCTTAGTCTCTTCGTCAGGGGGCGCAGGACAGACCCAGTACTTC. Protein sequence: CASSLVSSSGGAGQTQYF. Variable domain in full (rest from reference TRBV7-6 and TRBJ2-5): GAGVSQSPRYKVTKRGQDVALRCDPISGHVSLYWYRQALGQGPEFLTYFNYEAQQDKSGLPNDRFSAERPEGSISTLTIQRTEQRDSAMYRCASSLVSSSGGAGQTQYFGPGTRLLVL.

The chain employs TRBV6-5 and TRBJ2-7; D may be TRBD1 (5 bases). This CDR3 is built from 14 residues. Trimming left V 5 bases short and J 0 bases short, with 11 bases between. The germline V gene has CDR1 MNHEY and CDR2 SVGAGI. CDR3 sequence: CASSVQGVSYEQYF. The CDR3 nucleotides are TGTGCCAGCAGTGTACAAGGGGTCTCCTACGAGCAGTACTTC.

This clone was found a few times. The chain has TRBV7-7 and TRBJ2-7; 8 bases match TRBD1. Germline assignment: CDR1 SSHAT and CDR2 FNYEAQ (reference sequence). The V gene end was trimmed by 5 bases and the J gene end by 0 bases; junction bases not matched to a gene: 6. This CDR3 contains 15 residues. The CDR3 nucleotides read TGTGCCAGCAGCCAAGACAGGGGTCCCTCCTACGAGCAGTACTTC. This translates into CASSQDRGPSYEQYF.